This T cell receptor beta chain is from a study of OX40 agonist ivuxolimab in advanced cancers. The overall study: The study gave patients intravenous ivuxolimab at 0.01 to 10 mg/kg every 2 weeks. Eligibility rules accepted prior anti-PD-1, anti-PD-L1 or anti-CTLA-4 therapy, and roughly 42% had some. Regarding the study as a whole: Also present in some nonresponders was a low level of normalized T-cell clonal expansion.

Profiled with immunoSEQ multiplex PCR; TCRdb holds only in-frame clones, not every one. The sample consists of around 69,000 clones, just over 85% of them appearing once. This clone showed up just a few times. Its antigen remains unknown. The V and J ends lost 0 bases and 1 base respectively, with 10 bases between them. The CDR3 loop spans 15 amino acids. Germline V gene lookup returns CDR1 SGDLS and CDR2 YYNGEE. V and J are TRBV9 and TRBJ1-1; a possible D gene is TRBD1 (5 bases). This TCR was recovered from an adult with an advanced solid tumor such as melanoma, head and neck, liver or kidney cancer. The sequencing used CD4+ or CD8+ T cells sorted from blood, collected in a trial of the OX40 agonist ivuxolimab. The DNA for the CDR3 is TGTGCCAGCAGCGTAGGGGGCCAGCGGAACACTGAAGCTTTCTTT. It codes for CASSVGGQRNTEAFF.